Below, 12 T cell receptor beta chains from the same sample are listed, as sequenced in a study of Tregs in tolerant kidney transplant recipients. Assay: immunoSEQ multiplex PCR; the TCRdb copy retains only in-frame clones and omits some. Here the sample table reports 25,000 or so clones. Related graft donors supplied nonmyeloablative bone marrow transplants, and mixed chimerism was transient. The sequencing here drew on CD4+ T cells from blood (PBMCs), taken 6 months after the transplant. Source of these receptors: a human patient who received a combined kidney and bone marrow transplant. Some of these T cells may belong to the graft donor.

On this clone: The CDR3 goes on 3 residues after the read ends, and that part is filled in from the germline J gene. The chain links TRBV29-1 to TRBJ1-1; 8 positions agree with TRBD1. The CDR3 length is 15 residues. Germline CDR1 SQVTM, CDR2 ANQGSEA. V lost 6 bases, J lost 0 bases, and 9 bases stayed unmatched. The CDR3 spells CSVGQGGWMNTEAFF. The sequenced CDR3 bases are TGCAGCGTAGGACAGGGAGGATGGATGAACACTGAA.

With regard to this clone: The CDR3 goes on 3 residues after the read ends, and that part is filled in from the germline J gene. The chain links TRBV6-1 to TRBJ2-5; TRBD2 matches 7 bases. V lost 4 bases, J lost 5 bases, and 7 bases stayed unmatched. From germline, CDR1 is MNHNS and CDR2 SASEGT. The CDR3 contains 14 residues. The covered CDR3 bases are TGTGCCAGCAGTGCATGGGGAGCGGGGGAGACC. Translation gives CASSAWGAGET. The CDR3 as a whole reads CASSAWGAGETQYF.

Concerning this clone: The missing CDR3 end, 3 residues past where the read stops, is filled in from the germline J gene. V gene TRBV29-1 combines with J gene TRBJ1-2; 10 bases align to TRBD1. Germline CDR1 reads SQVTM; CDR2 reads ANQGSEA. This CDR3 spans 13 amino acids. The sequenced part of the CDR3 DNA is TGCAGCGTTCTCCCGGGACAGGGGTACGGC. It yields the protein CSVLPGQGYG. The whole CDR3 protein is CSVLPGQGYGYTF.

The CDR3 bases that were read are TGTGCCAGCAGTGAAGCCGGACAAACCTATGGC. This sequence encodes CASSEAGQTYG. The complete CDR3 sequence is CASSEAGQTYGYTF. The J gene is TRBJ1-2, the V gene TRBV2, with a tentative D call TRBD1 (5 bases). The read terminates 3 residues ahead of where the CDR3 ends, so the germline J gene completes it. The V gene's germline CDR1 is SNHLY and CDR2 FYNNEI. The CDR3 runs to 14 residues. V lost 0 bases and J 4 bases, leaving 9 bases between the germline ends.

The CDR3 sequence is CASRGGVGELFF. The part of the CDR3 DNA that was read is TGTGCCAGCAGAGGAGGGGTCGGGGAG. The chain couples TRBV2 to TRBJ2-2, with a weak D call TRBD2 (6 bases). Read sequence stops 3 residues before the CDR3 end, and the germline J gene provides the missing end. CDR3 length equals 12 residues. V was cut by 6 bases and J by 7 bases, with 9 bases left in between. The germline V gene encodes CDR1 SNHLY and CDR2 FYNNEI.

As to this clone: The read terminates 3 residues before the CDR3 end, so the remaining end is supplied by the germline J gene. This chain links TRBV5-5 with TRBJ1-1, with D maybe TRBD1 (5 bases). Germline-derived CDR1 and CDR2 are SGHKS and YYEKEE (reference sequence). The CDR3 spans 12 residues. The part of the CDR3 DNA that was read is TGTGCCAGCAGCCCGACAGACCAAGAA. Its translation: CASSPTDQE. The entire CDR3 protein is CASSPTDQEAFF.

A word on this clone: The DNA ends 3 residues before the CDR3 does, and the rest of the CDR3 is filled in from the germline J gene. The chain combines TRBV5-5 with TRBJ1-4; tentative D call: TRBD1 (5 bases). Trimming cost V 4 bases and J 7 bases, with 11 bases left between them. The CDR3 sequence is 13 residues long. CDR1 and CDR2 from the germline V gene are SGHKS and YYEKEE (reference sequence). The CDR3 DNA, read in part, is TGTGCCAGCAGCACCTACGGGGGTGAAAAA. The encoded protein is CASSTYGGEK. The whole CDR3 is CASSTYGGEKLFF.

About this clone itself: The read terminates 3 residues before the CDR3 end, so the remaining end is supplied by the germline J gene. The chain employs TRBV6-1 and TRBJ2-7, with D possibly called TRBD1 or TRBD2 (5 bases each). Germline V CDR1 and CDR2: MNHNS, SASEGT. Trimming stripped 1 base from V and 1 base from J, with 8 bases between. The CDR3 contains 14 residues. This CDR3 reads CASSEEEGSYEQYF. The covered CDR3 bases are TGTGCCAGCAGTGAAGAAGAGGGGTCCTACGAG.

In regard to this clone: The CDR3 is cut off 3 residues early in the read; its end comes from the germline J gene. The chain has TRBV2 and TRBJ1-6; no reliable D call. The V and J ends lost 6 bases and 8 bases respectively, with 14 bases between them. The CDR3 sequence is 14 residues long. CDR1 and CDR2 from the germline V gene are SNHLY and FYNNEI. The sequenced CDR3 bases are TGTGCCAGCAGCGCCCAGCGGGTGGATTCACCC. Translating it yields CASSAQRVDSP. Given in full, the CDR3 is CASSAQRVDSPLHF.

CDR3 in amino acids: CASSARTVRTNEKLFF. The sequenced CDR3 bases are TGCGCCAGCAGCGCCCGGACAGTAAGAACTAATGAAAAA. The gene calls are TRBV5-1 and TRBJ1-4; D is possibly TRBD1 (6 bases). The read is 3 residues too short to cover the CDR3 end, so that end is filled in from the germline J gene. The length of the CDR3 is 16 residues. The germline V and J ends were trimmed by 4 bases and 1 base, with 14 bases remaining between them. In germline, CDR1 is SGHRS, CDR2 YFSETQ.

Details on this clone: The CDR3 end is not reached by the read, which stops 3 residues before it; the germline J gene fills it in. This chain links TRBV5-1 with TRBJ1-1; D gene uncertain. The CDR3 is 13 amino acids. Trimming stripped 4 bases from V and 2 bases from J, with 9 bases between. The germline V gene encodes CDR1 SGHRS and CDR2 YFSETQ. The CDR3 sequence is CASSGQKNTEAFF. The sequenced CDR3 bases are TGCGCCAGCAGCGGGCAGAAAAACACTGAA.

In regard to this clone: The CDR3 end falls 3 residues outside the read, so it is completed with the germline J gene. V gene TRBV18 combines with J gene TRBJ2-2; weak D call: TRBD1 (5 bases). Germline V gene sequence: CDR1 KGHSH, CDR2 LQKENI. V was clipped by 6 bases and J by 4 bases, with 12 bases between them. The length of the CDR3 is 14 residues. The part of the CDR3 DNA that was read is TGTGCCAGCTCGGCCGCGACAGTCACCGGGGAG. Its protein is CASSAATVTGE. The entire CDR3 is CASSAATVTGELFF.